This T cell receptor beta chain was obtained from a study of cytomegalovirus exposure and HLA in healthy donors. 13 Jbeta primers and 60 Vbeta primers were used for the PCR. The method was immunoSEQ multiplex PCR; TCRdb's version includes in-frame clones alone and lacks a portion of them. The repertoire consists of roughly 120,000 clones, with less than 85% occurring once and the leading ten covering approximately 3.8%. Looked up from germline, CDR1 is MDHEN and CDR2 is SYDVKM. The CDR3 covers 18 residues. V was clipped by 5 bases and J by 3 bases, with 25 bases between them. Sequenced input: PBMCs. The sequence was collected from a woman aged 40 to 50 in good health and CMV-seronegative. The chain combines TRBV28 with TRBJ1-1; possible D gene TRBD1, 6 bases. CDR3 bases: TGTGCCAGCAGTGTATCCGGGACATGGGGAAGACGGGACACTGAAGCTTTCTTT. Protein sequence: CASSVSGTWGRRDTEAFF.